This T cell receptor beta chain was obtained from a study of memory CD4+ T cells and cytomegalovirus serostatus. Repertoires were generated with immunoSEQ multiplex PCR, while TCRdb's copy carries only in-frame clones and drops some. The sample has just under 65,000 clones; 70% to 80% are singletons. Note on this clone: Its antigen is as yet unknown.

General observations from the study: CMV serostatus prediction reached median AUC approximately 0.96, or 0.89 with US-trained model. Suggested: most of the CMV-linked TCR signature lies in CD4+ memory cells.

The sort gate was single viable CD3+CD4+CD8-CD45RO+ cells for memory CD4+ T cells. Serum IgG to CMV pp150, pp28, p38 and p52 defined serostatus. The sequence derives from an adult in good health and CMV-seronegative. The sequencing sample was made of memory CD4+ T cells from blood.

CDR3 in DNA: TGTGCCACCAGCAGAGATAATCGAGGGGATCAGCCCCAGCATTTT. Amino acids: CATSRDNRGDQPQHF. The chain employs TRBV15 and TRBJ1-5; D may be TRBD1 (5 bases). Germline CDR1 is LNHNV and CDR2 is YYDKDF (reference sequence). The CDR3 consists of 15 residues. The V end was cut by 0 bases, the J end by 5 bases, with 11 bases between.